This T cell receptor (beta chain) is from a study of blood T cell repertoires in COVID-19 (dated by TCRdb to between 2020 and 2021). General notes on the study: The collaborator samples originated in the United States, Italy and Spain and spanned the acute and convalescent phases of COVID-19. The material from the prospective study consisted of cDNA or gDNA derived from T cells, B-cell-depleted T cells, or PBMCs. Subjects who had been exposed to COVID-19, were actively infected with it, or had recovered from it provided the deeply sampled blood TCRbeta repertoires that made up the dataset. The repertoires were released in a freely available public database intended as a resource for research on the immune response to SARS-CoV-2. The samples were drawn from the first 160 participants of the ongoing ImmuneRACE study and from 1,200 or so subjects provided by 6 global collaborators. A de-identified subject ID, COVID-19 status, age in years and sex were almost always included in the sample metadata. HLA class I and class II types, where available, came from metadata supplied by the sample provider rather than from assay-based typing.

Whole blood was collected in K2EDTA tubes by collaborating institutions according to the institutions' own protocols. For TCRbeta analysis, collaborators shipped samples in one of three forms: frozen whole blood, isolated PBMCs, or DNA extracted from either of those sample types. Study-wide findings and limitations: The amount of clinical and demographic metadata varied by source and participant and was provided uncurated.

The immunoSEQ Assay, a bias-controlled multiplex PCR, was used to amplify TCRbeta CDR3 regions from genomic DNA. As for how the authors treated the data: Within the assay, amplification of reference gene primers was used to estimate how many nucleated cells each sample contained. To quantify the absolute abundance of each unique TCRbeta CDR3 rearrangement, sequence reads were collapsed and filtered. For each sample, productive Simpson clonality was calculated as the square root of Simpson's diversity index over productive rearrangements. TCRdb's version of the immuneACCESS table is confined to in-frame rearrangements and falls short of the full clone set. An unresolved V gene accounts for under half of the shortfall where checked; the remainder is of unknown origin. D and trimming come from the DNA, and the V and J calls and clone size come from that table. The sample includes about 160,000 clones, with 85% to 95% observed a single time. The ten biggest clones cover roughly 5% of the sample.

As concerns this clone: This receptor's antigen is unknown. No quality values exist for individual bases; no much larger clone is one base distant.

Sequenced: peripheral blood. This TCR came from a woman in her fifties or sixties with acute or convalescent COVID-19.

The CDR3 region has the sequence CASTKGTGGVEQFF. In nucleotides, the sequence is TGTGCCAGCACTAAGGGGACAGGGGGCGTTGAGCAGTTCTTC. The chain joins TRBV6-5 to TRBJ2-1; 12 bases in between match TRBD1. The CDR3 holds 14 amino acids from the cysteine to the phenylalanine. Here the CDR3 DNA is all that survives: 42 bases in frame from base 1. CDR1 MNHEY and CDR2 SVGAGI are derived from the germline V gene. Ends trimmed: V by 7 bases, J by 9 bases; bases unmatched to a gene: 7.